These 16 T cell receptor beta chains share one sample of origin, sequenced in a study of cytomegalovirus exposure and HLA in healthy donors. The PCR contained 60 Vbeta and 13 Jbeta primers. The method was immunoSEQ multiplex PCR; TCRdb's version includes in-frame clones alone and lacks a portion of them. The table records over 25,000 clones, about three fifths of them present only once. Sequenced material: PBMCs. These receptors were collected from a male donor in good health and CMV-seropositive.

The V call is TRBV5-6, the J call TRBJ1-2; D is undetermined. The CDR3 is 13 amino acids. Germline V lookup: CDR1 SGHDT, CDR2 YYEEEE. The V gene lost 0 bases and the J gene lost 6 bases, with 9 bases spanning the gap. The CDR3 spells CASSLELLHGYTF. CDR3 bases: TGTGCCAGCAGCTTGGAACTCTTACATGGCTACACCTTC.

This clone was detected a few times. V usage is TRBV5-8 and J usage is TRBJ1-5; D is perhaps TRBD1 (5 bases). V shed 4 bases and J shed 2 bases, with 13 bases lying between them. The germline gives CDR1 SGHTS, CDR2 YDEGEE. This CDR3 comprises 15 residues. CDR3 bases: TGTGCCAGCAGCCGGGGGACTGTGGGCAATCAGCCCCAGCATTTT. It is translated as CASSRGTVGNQPQHF. The entire variable domain, with the rest obtained from reference TRBV5-8 and TRBJ1-5, is as follows: EAGVTQSPTHLIKTRGQQATLRCSPISGHTSVYWYQQALGLGLQFLLWYDEGEERNRGNFPPRFSGRQFPNYSSELNVNALELEDSALYLCASSRGTVGNQPQHFGDGTRLSIL.

This chain joins TRBV30 and TRBJ2-7; 10 nucleotides line up with TRBD1. Germline lookup yields CDR1 GTSNPN and CDR2 SVGIG (reference sequence). V shed 8 bases and J 3 bases; nucleotides not matched to a gene: 10. This CDR3 is built from 14 residues. The CDR3 reads CAVKPGTGVYEQYF. CDR3 sequence (DNA): TGTGCCGTCAAGCCAGGGACAGGGGTCTACGAGCAGTACTTC.

The V and J genes are TRBV28 and TRBJ2-7, with TRBD1 matching over 10 bases. V lost 6 bases, J lost 4 bases, and 15 bases stayed unmatched. CDR3 length equals 17 residues. Germline lookup yields CDR1 MDHEN and CDR2 SYDVKM. The CDR3 sequence is CASSLSPGTGAVYEQYF. The CDR3 DNA is TGTGCCAGCAGCCTTTCTCCCGGGACAGGGGCAGTGTACGAGCAGTACTTC.

The chain has TRBV5-1 and TRBJ2-7; perhaps TRBD2 as D (6 bases). With 4 bases removed from V and 3 bases from J, the gap between germline ends came to 17 bases. Germline V CDR1 and CDR2: SGHRS, YFSETQ. CDR3 length: 15 residues. The CDR3 coding sequence is TGCGCCAGCAGCCCTGGGAGGCTAGTCGACTACGAGCAGTACTTC. This codes for CASSPGRLVDYEQYF.

The V call is TRBV28, the J call TRBJ1-2; 7 bases align to TRBD1. CDR3 size: 14 residues. Germline values: CDR1 MDHEN, CDR2 SYDVKM. V dropped 4 bases and J dropped 6; count of bases not matched to a gene: 8. The CDR3 region is CASSYTGALDGYTF. DNA of the CDR3: TGTGCCAGCAGTTATACAGGGGCGCTGGATGGCTACACCTTC.

This clone occurred a few times. The chain links TRBV7-3 to TRBJ1-1; D is possibly TRBD1 (5 bases). Trimming left V 3 bases short and J 1 base short, with 12 bases between. The CDR3 totals 15 residues. Germline-derived CDR1 and CDR2 are SGHTA and FQGTGA. The DNA for the CDR3 is TGTGCCAGCAGCTTTGGGCCCGGGGGGAACACTGAAGCTTTCTTT. This translates into CASSFGPGGNTEAFF.

V usage is TRBV28 and J usage is TRBJ1-2; 10 bases agree with TRBD1. Trimming removed 5 bases from V and 5 bases from J; junction bases left unmatched: 5. Germline V gene data show CDR1 as MDHEN and CDR2 as SYDVKM. This CDR3 has 14 amino acids. CDR3 bases: TGTGCCAGCAGTGTGACAGGGGGCCTTTATGGCTACACCTTC. It is translated as CASSVTGGLYGYTF.

The rearrangement links TRBV4-2 to TRBJ2-5; 8 nucleotides line up with TRBD1. Germline-derived CDR1 and CDR2 are LGHNA and YNFKEQ. V shed 0 bases and J 2 bases; nucleotides not matched to a gene: 11. The CDR3 sequence is 18 residues long. As DNA, the CDR3 is TGTGCCAGCAGCCAAGATGGGGCTACGGACAGGGCTCAAGAGACCCAGTACTTC. Protein sequence: CASSQDGATDRAQETQYF.

V usage is TRBV6-1 and J usage is TRBJ1-5, with D perhaps matching TRBD1 (6 bases). In germline, CDR1 is MNHNS, CDR2 SASEGT. V shed 1 base and J shed 7 bases, with 14 bases lying between them. This CDR3 has 15 residues. Here the CDR3 reads CASSEGTGRYQPQHF. CDR3 in DNA: TGTGCCAGCAGTGAAGGCACAGGGCGGTACCAGCCCCAGCATTTT.

The J gene is TRBJ2-2, the V gene TRBV19; no clear D gene. The CDR3 runs 12 residues. Trimming left V 6 bases short and J 8 bases short, with 10 bases between. Germline V CDR1 and CDR2: LNHDA, SQIVND (reference sequence). The CDR3 protein is CASRREPGELFF. The DNA for the CDR3 is TGTGCCAGTAGACGAGAACCAGGGGAGCTGTTTTTT.

This clone occurred a few times. The chain is built from TRBV9 and TRBJ1-2, with TRBD1 matching over 9 bases. Germline V gene data show CDR1 as SGDLS and CDR2 as YYNGEE. V was clipped by 3 bases and J by 5 bases; unmatched bases: 8. The length of the CDR3 is 15 residues. This CDR3 reads CASSGTGGAGYGYTF. In DNA, the CDR3 is TGTGCCAGCAGCGGCACAGGGGGCGCCGGGTATGGCTACACCTTC.

V gene TRBV2 combines with J gene TRBJ1-5; no clear D gene. Trimming removed 8 bases at V and 7 bases at J, with 15 bases between. The CDR3 contains 13 residues. CDR1 SNHLY and CDR2 FYNNEI come from the germline V gene. This CDR3 is CASLGGVGQPQHF. The CDR3 DNA sequence: TGTGCCAGCCTGGGCGGGGTCGGACAGCCCCAGCATTTT.

The V call is TRBV30, the J call TRBJ1-2; D is undetermined. V was trimmed by 2 bases and J by 1 base, leaving 11 bases between them. CDR3 length: 14 residues. CDR1 and CDR2 (germline): GTSNPN, SVGIG (reference sequence). The CDR3 loop reads CAWSTWRGNYGYTF. In DNA form, the CDR3 reads TGTGCCTGGAGTACGTGGCGGGGTAACTATGGCTACACCTTC.

V is TRBV9 and J is TRBJ1-5; TRBD1 is a possible D gene (5 bases). The CDR3 sequence is 13 residues long. Germline assignment: CDR1 SGDLS and CDR2 YYNGEE. Trimming shortened V by 4 bases and J by 6 bases, and 11 bases separated the two germline ends. The CDR3 is CASSWGEGQPQHF. Here the CDR3 DNA reads TGTGCCAGCAGCTGGGGGGAGGGTCAGCCCCAGCATTTT.

V is TRBV2 and J is TRBJ1-2, with a weak D call TRBD1 (6 bases). The CDR3 runs to 15 residues. Trimming left V 3 bases short and J 6 bases short, with 17 bases between. Germline V gene data show CDR1 as SNHLY and CDR2 as FYNNEI. CDR3 sequence (DNA): TGTGCCAGCAGTGATACCGGGGGGGCGCGGGATGGCTACACCTTC. Translating it yields CASSDTGGARDGYTF. Filled out from reference TRBV2 and TRBJ1-2, the complete variable domain reads EPEVTQTPSHQVTQMGQEVILRCVPISNHLYFYWYRQILGQKVEFLVSFYNNEISEKSEIFDDQFSVERPDGSNFTLKIRSTKLEDSAMYFCASSDTGGARDGYTFGSGTRLTVV.